A single TCR beta chain is shown here with its context. This sample is drawn from a study of blood T cell repertoires in COVID-19. Study-wide background: Acute-phase and convalescent COVID-19 samples originated in the United States, Italy and Spain. PBMCs, B-cell-depleted T cells, or T cells provided the cDNA or gDNA that made up the material.

The junction had 5 bases not matched to a gene; V was cut back by 6 bases and J by 1 base. This CDR3 is 15 amino acids long. Germline V gene lookup returns CDR1 MNHEY and CDR2 SVGAGI. Source study methods: For nucleated cells, counts were estimated from reference gene primer amplification. Profiling relied on immunoSEQ multiplex PCR, and the TCRdb table lists in-frame clones only, not all of them. V and J calls and clone size follow that table, whereas D and trimming were derived from the DNA. The sample records about 240,000 clones, roughly 83% being singletons. The TCR was taken from a man older than 75 with acute or convalescent COVID-19. V gene TRBV6-5 combines with J gene TRBJ1-3, with 8 bases matching TRBD1. The sequencing input was peripheral blood. The CDR3 DNA reads TGTGCCAGCAGCTCCAGGGGGCGGTCTGGAAACACCATATATTTT. Its translation is CASSSRGRSGNTIYF.